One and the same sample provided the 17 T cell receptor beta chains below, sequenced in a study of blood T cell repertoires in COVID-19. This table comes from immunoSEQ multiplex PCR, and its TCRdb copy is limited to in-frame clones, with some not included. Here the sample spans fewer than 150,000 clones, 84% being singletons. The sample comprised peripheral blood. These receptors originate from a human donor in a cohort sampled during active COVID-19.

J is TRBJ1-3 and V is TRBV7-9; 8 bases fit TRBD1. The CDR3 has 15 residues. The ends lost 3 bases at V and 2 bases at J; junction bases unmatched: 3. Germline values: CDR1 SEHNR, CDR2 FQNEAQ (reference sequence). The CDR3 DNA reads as TGTGCCAGCAGCTTGCCGACAGGGGCTGGAAACACCATATATTTT. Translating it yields CASSLPTGAGNTIYF.

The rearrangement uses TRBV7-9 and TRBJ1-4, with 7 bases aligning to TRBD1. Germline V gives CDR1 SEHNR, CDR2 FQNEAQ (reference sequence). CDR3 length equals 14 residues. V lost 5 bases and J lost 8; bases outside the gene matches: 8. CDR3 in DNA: TGTGCCAGCAGCCGGGGACAGAACATGGAAAAACTGTTTTTT. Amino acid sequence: CASSRGQNMEKLFF. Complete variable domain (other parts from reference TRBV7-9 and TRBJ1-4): DTGVSQNPRHKITKRGQNVTFRCDPISEHNRLYWYRQTLGQGPEFLTYFQNEAQLEKSRLLSDRFSAERPKGSFSTLEIQRTEQGDSAMYLCASSRGQNMEKLFFGSGTQLSVL.

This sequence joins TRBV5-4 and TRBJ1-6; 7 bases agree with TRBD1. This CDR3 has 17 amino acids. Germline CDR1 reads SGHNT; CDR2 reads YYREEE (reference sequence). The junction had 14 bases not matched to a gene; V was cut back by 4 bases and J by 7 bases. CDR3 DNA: TGTGCCAGCAGCCTTGTGGGTCAAACAGGGGAAAATTCACCCCTCCACTTT. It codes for CASSLVGQTGENSPLHF.

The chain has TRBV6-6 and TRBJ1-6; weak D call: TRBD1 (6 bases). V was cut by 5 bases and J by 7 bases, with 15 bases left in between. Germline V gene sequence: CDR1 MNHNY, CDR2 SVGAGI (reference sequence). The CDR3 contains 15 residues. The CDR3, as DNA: TGTGCCAGCAGTCCGCGAGGACAGTTAAATTCACCCCTCCACTTT. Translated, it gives CASSPRGQLNSPLHF.

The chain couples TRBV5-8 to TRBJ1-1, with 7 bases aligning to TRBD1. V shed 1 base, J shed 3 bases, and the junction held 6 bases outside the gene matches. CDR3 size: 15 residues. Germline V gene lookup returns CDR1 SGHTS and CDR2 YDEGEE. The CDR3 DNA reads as TGTGCCAGCAGCTTGCAGGGGGGCTGGTACACTGAAGCTTTCTTT. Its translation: CASSLQGGWYTEAFF.

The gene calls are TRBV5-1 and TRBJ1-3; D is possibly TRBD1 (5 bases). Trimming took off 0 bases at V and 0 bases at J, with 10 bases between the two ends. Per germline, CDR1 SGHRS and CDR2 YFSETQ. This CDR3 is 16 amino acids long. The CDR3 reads CASSLDTGGSGNTIYF. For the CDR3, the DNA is TGCGCCAGCAGCTTGGATACGGGGGGCTCTGGAAACACCATATATTTT.

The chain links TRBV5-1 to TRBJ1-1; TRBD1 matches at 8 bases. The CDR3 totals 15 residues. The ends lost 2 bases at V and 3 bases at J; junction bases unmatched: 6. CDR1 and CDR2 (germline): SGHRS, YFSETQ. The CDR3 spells CASSFRQGSDTEAFF. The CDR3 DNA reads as TGCGCCAGCAGCTTTAGACAGGGGTCGGACACTGAAGCTTTCTTT.

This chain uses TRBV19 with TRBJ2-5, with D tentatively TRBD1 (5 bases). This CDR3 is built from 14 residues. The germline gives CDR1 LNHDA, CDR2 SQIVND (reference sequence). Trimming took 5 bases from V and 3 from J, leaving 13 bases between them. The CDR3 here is CASSLPGREETQYF. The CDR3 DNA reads TGTGCCAGTAGTCTTCCGGGCAGGGAAGAGACCCAGTACTTC.

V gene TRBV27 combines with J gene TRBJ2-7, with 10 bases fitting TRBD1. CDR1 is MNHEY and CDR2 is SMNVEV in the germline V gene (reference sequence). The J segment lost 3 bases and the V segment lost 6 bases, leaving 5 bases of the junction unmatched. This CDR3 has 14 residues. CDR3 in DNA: TGTGCCAGCAGGACCGGGACAGGGGTCTACGAGCAGTACTTC. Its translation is CASRTGTGVYEQYF.

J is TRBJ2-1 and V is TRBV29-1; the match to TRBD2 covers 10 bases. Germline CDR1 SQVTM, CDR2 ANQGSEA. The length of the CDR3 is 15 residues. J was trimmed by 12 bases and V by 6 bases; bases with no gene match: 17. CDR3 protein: CSVYGTSAYAGTQFF. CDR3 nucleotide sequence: TGCAGCGTCTATGGGACTAGCGCCTACGCGGGTACGCAGTTCTTC.

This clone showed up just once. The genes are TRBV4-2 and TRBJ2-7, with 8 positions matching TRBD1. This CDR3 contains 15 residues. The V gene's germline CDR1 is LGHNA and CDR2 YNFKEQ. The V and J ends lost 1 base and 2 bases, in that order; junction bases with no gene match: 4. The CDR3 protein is CASSQGTGSAYEQYF. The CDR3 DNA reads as TGTGCCAGCAGCCAAGGGACAGGGTCTGCCTACGAGCAGTACTTC.

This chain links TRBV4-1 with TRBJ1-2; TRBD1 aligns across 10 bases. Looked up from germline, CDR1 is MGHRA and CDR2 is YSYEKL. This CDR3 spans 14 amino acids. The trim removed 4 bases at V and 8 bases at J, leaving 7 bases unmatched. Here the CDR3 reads CASSPGQGDWGYTF. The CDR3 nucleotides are TGCGCCAGCAGCCCCGGACAGGGGGATTGGGGCTACACCTTC.

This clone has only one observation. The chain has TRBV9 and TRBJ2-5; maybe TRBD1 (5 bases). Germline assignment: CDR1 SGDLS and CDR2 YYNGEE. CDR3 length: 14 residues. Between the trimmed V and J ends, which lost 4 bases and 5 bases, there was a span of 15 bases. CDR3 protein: CASSTGQAYETQYF. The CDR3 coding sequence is TGTGCCAGCAGCACAGGCCAGGCGTACGAGACCCAGTACTTC.

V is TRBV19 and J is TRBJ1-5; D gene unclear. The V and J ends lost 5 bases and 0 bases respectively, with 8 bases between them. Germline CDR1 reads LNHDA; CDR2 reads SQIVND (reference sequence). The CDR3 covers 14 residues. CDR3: CASSPGNSNQPQHF. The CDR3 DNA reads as TGTGCCAGTAGTCCGGGAAATAGCAATCAGCCCCAGCATTTT.

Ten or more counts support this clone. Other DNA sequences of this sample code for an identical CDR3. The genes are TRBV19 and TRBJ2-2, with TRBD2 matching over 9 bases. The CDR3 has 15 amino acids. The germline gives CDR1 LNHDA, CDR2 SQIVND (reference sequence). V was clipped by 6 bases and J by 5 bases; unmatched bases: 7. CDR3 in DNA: TGTGCCAGTAGGCGCGGGGGGGCGAGGACCGGGGAGCTGTTTTTT. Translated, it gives CASRRGGARTGELFF.

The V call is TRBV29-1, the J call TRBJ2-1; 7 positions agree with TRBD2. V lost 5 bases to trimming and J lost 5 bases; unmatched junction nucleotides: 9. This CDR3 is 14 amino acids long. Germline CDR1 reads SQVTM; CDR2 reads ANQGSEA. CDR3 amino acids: CSVTGLVAHNEQFF. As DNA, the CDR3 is TGCAGCGTTACTGGACTAGTGGCTCACAATGAGCAGTTCTTC.

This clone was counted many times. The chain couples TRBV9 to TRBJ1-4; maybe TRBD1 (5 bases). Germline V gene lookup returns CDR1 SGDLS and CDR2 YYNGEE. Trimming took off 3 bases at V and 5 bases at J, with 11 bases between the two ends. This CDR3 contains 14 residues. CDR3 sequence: CASSGTGVNEKLFF. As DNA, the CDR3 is TGTGCCAGCAGCGGGACGGGGGTGAATGAAAAACTGTTTTTT.